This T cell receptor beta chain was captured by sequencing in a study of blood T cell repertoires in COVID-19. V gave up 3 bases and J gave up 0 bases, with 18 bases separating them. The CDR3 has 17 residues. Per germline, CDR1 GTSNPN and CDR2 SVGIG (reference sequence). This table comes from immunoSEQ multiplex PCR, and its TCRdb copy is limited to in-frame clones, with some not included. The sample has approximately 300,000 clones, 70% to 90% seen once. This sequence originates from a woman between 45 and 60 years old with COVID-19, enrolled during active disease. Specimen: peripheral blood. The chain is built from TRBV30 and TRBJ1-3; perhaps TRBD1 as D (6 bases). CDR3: CAWRGTGQTSSGNTIYF. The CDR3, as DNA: TGTGCCTGGAGGGGTACAGGGCAGACGAGCTCTGGAAACACCATATATTTT.